Presented here are 29 T cell receptor beta chains from one specimen sequenced in a study of CD8+CD57+ T cells in acquired aplastic anemia. Genomic DNA acted as the template from which TCR beta VDJ combination and CDR3 sequence profiling were carried out. MiXCR, applied by TCRdb to the reads, yields one record per CDR3 protein. The sample gives fewer than 300,000 distinct CDR3 sequences, approximately 86% of which show up once; roughly 42% is in the top ten. For sequencing, patients were chosen who had shown expansion of CD8+CD57+ cells by flow cytometry. Input material: sorted CD4+, CD8+, or CD8+CD57+ T cells (not recorded which) from PBMCs. These receptors all come from a human donor with aplastic anemia.

This chain's CDR3 is CASSAEDYPLVNKAFF. As DNA, the CDR3 is TGTGCCAGCAGCGCAGAGGACTATCCCCTGGTGAACAAAGCTTTCTTT. The chain employs TRBV9 and TRBJ1-1; D is unclear. With 3 bases removed from V and 9 bases from J, the gap between germline ends came to 24 bases. The germline CDR1 and CDR2 sequences are SGDLS and YYNGEE. The CDR3 runs to 16 residues.

The rearrangement links TRBV12-2 to TRBJ2-1; no check of the table's D call, TRBD2, against the DNA was made. TRBV12-2 is noted as a pseudogene. The CDR3 runs 16 residues. Here the CDR3 reads CASRFQRAGGPGEQFF. In DNA, the CDR3 is TGTGCCAGCCGCTTTCAACGAGCGGGGGGGCCCGGGGAGCAGTTCTTC.

Points on this clonotype: An end of the junction differs from the germline gene, which may be a read error. This rearrangement joins TRBV7-8 to TRBJ2-1; TRBD2 matches 7 bases. The CDR3 length is 15 residues. Germline-derived CDR1 and CDR2 are SGHVS and FQNEAQ. CDR3 loop: CASSLGGEPDNQHFF. The CDR3 bases are TGTGCCAGCAGCTTGGGGGGGGAACCCGATAATCAGCATTTCTTC.

In the case of this clonotype: This likely comes from a read error, as the CDR3 has no conserved phenylalanine or tryptophan at its end. The chain is built from TRBV19 and TRBJ1-2; 8 nucleotides agree with TRBD1. CDR3 length: 16 residues. Germline CDR1 and CDR2: LNHDA and SQIVND (reference sequence). Trimming at V came to 4 bases and at J to 5 bases, leaving 12 bases not matched to a gene. The CDR3: CASSTIRDRLVYGYTL. The CDR3 region has the DNA TGTGCCAGTAGTACCATCCGGGACAGGCTCGTATATGGCTACACCCTC.

The rearrangement links TRBV2 to TRBJ1-5; no reliable D call. The CDR3 contains 14 residues. With 6 bases removed from V and 13 bases from J, the gap between germline ends came to 22 bases. Per the germline V gene, CDR1 is SNHLY and CDR2 is FYNNEI. The CDR3 DNA sequence: TGTGCCAGCAGCTTTACTAACGCCAAGCACCCTCAGCATTTT. It translates to CASSFTNAKHPQHF.

Note on this clonotype: At one boundary the junction diverges from the germline segment, which might be a read error. The V call is TRBV19, the J call TRBJ2-3; 10 bases fit TRBD2. Germline values: CDR1 LNHDA, CDR2 SQIVND (reference sequence). This CDR3 comprises 14 residues. The CDR3, as DNA: TGTGCCAGCAGTATAGCGGGAGGAGCCGATAAGCAGCAGTTT. Translation: CASSIAGGADKQQF.

This clonotype was recorded at least ten times. The chain employs TRBV19 and TRBJ1-4; D is undetermined. CDR1 is LNHDA and CDR2 is SQIVND in the germline V gene (reference sequence). CDR3 size: 13 residues. V lost 2 bases to trimming and J lost 8 bases, with 9 bases between them. CDR3: CASSINREEKLFF. CDR3 nucleotides: TGTGCCAGTAGTATAAACCGTGAGGAAAAACTGTTTTTT.

Details on this clonotype: Germline is not matched at one junction end, which may reflect a read error. V and J are TRBV7-8 and TRBJ2-3, with D perhaps TRBD2 (6 bases). Germline assignment: CDR1 SGHVS and CDR2 FQNEAQ. This CDR3 comprises 14 residues. The CDR3 loop reads CASSSAGAEEQLFF. The CDR3 nucleotides are TGTGCCAGCAGCTCAGCGGGTGCTGAAGAGCAGTTGTTCTTT.

The chain couples TRBV9 to TRBJ2-7; 11 bases line up with TRBD2. The CDR3 loop spans 16 amino acids. Germline V gene lookup returns CDR1 SGDLS and CDR2 YYNGEE. J lost 7 bases, V lost 1 base, and 10 bases had no gene match. The CDR3 region is CASSVRTSGRNYEQYV. The CDR3 bases are TGTGCCAGCAGCGTACGGACTAGCGGGCGGAATTATGAGCAGTACGTC.

On this clonotype: A read error may account for a junction end that differs from germline. The chain has TRBV9 and TRBJ2-5, with a weak D call TRBD2 (6 bases). CDR3 length: 14 residues. CDR1 is SGDLS and CDR2 is YYNGEE in the germline V gene. This chain's CDR3 is CATSRASDIQSQYF. The CDR3 coding sequence is TGTGCCACCAGCAGAGCTAGCGACATTCAGTCCCAGTACTTC.

On this clonotype itself: The conserved phenylalanine or tryptophan normally closing the CDR3 is absent here, so this likely arose from a read error. No DNA is shown, since the ends of the CDR3 on it are uncertain; the CDR3 is the one TCRdb lists. V is TRBV7-9 and J is TRBJ2-3; the DNA was not compared with TRBD1, the D call given in the table. With termini counted, the CDR3 has 13 amino acids. Germline V CDR1 and CDR2: SEHNR, FQNEAQ (reference sequence). The CDR3 spells CAYGVGAYQKHQY.

This clonotype occurred once. This rearrangement joins TRBV7-8 to TRBJ2-5; no firm D call. The CDR3 extends over 16 amino acids. The V end lost 0 bases, the J end lost 4 bases, and 15 bases lay between the germline ends. The germline V gene has CDR1 SGHVS and CDR2 FQNEAQ. The CDR3 loop reads CASSLAAQPEPETQYF. The CDR3 bases are TGTGCCAGCAGCTTAGCTGCGCAACCTGAGCCAGAGACCCAGTACTTC.

This chain joins TRBV2 and TRBJ2-7; D is uncertain. The CDR3 totals 13 residues. Germline CDR1 SNHLY, CDR2 FYNNEI. Trimming took 8 bases from V and 5 from J, leaving 16 bases between them. The CDR3 DNA sequence: TGTGCCAGCGCCCAGGCGGAAGGAGACGAGCAGTACTTC. Protein sequence: CASAQAEGDEQYF.

The V call is TRBV24-1, the J call TRBJ2-5; tentatively, D is TRBD1 (6 bases). Per the germline V gene, CDR1 is KGHDR and CDR2 is SFDVKD. The CDR3 extends over 14 amino acids. Trimming took off 12 bases at V and 5 bases at J, with 21 bases between the two ends. CDR3 sequence: CASRAPGAGETQYF. As DNA, the CDR3 is TGTGCCTCTCGTGCCCCAGGGGCCGGGGAGACCCAGTACTTC.

The chain couples TRBV9 to TRBJ2-7; D remains unclear. Germline V lookup: CDR1 SGDLS, CDR2 YYNGEE. The CDR3 consists of 18 residues. Trimming stripped 4 bases from V and 1 base from J, with 24 bases between. The CDR3 spells CASSLHPDGPALSYEQYV. DNA of the CDR3: TGTGCCAGCAGCTTACATCCCGACGGGCCAGCCCTTTCCTACGAGCAGTACGTC.

This chain links TRBV7-9 with TRBJ1-6; TRBD1 matches at 7 bases. Germline V gene sequence: CDR1 SEHNR, CDR2 FQNEAQ (reference sequence). CDR3 length: 14 amino acids. Germline trimming cut 4 bases from V and 10 bases from J; bases unmatched to any gene: 7. The CDR3 region has the DNA TGTGCCAGCAGCTCCCGACAGGGACGGTCACCCCTCCACTTT. As protein: CASSSRQGRSPLHF.

Note on this clonotype: The CDR3 does not close with the conserved phenylalanine or tryptophan, likely indicating a read error. The DNA is omitted, as the CDR3 cannot be located on it reliably, and the CDR3 follows TCRdb's listing. The gene calls are TRBV2 and TRBJ2-1; TRBD2 was called by the table and not checked on the DNA. From germline, CDR1 is SNHLY and CDR2 FYNNEI. Termini included, the CDR3 measures 16 amino acids. CDR3 in amino acids: CASSSQRGGGSDEQFG.

The V call is TRBV5-5, the J call TRBJ1-1; D ambiguous. This CDR3 has 18 residues. Germline V lookup: CDR1 SGHKS, CDR2 YYEKEE (reference sequence). The ends were cut back, 4 bases at V and 5 bases at J, with 27 bases in the middle. The CDR3 sequence is CASSRHSGHTVSRTEAFF. CDR3 nucleotide sequence: TGTGCCAGCAGCAGGCACAGTGGGCACACAGTTTCGAGGACTGAAGCTTTCTTT.

Worth noting for this clonotype: As the CDR3 is not closed by the conserved phenylalanine or tryptophan, this likely results from a read error. Because the CDR3's place on the DNA is in doubt, the DNA is left out and the CDR3 is given as listed by TCRdb. The J gene is TRBJ1-2, the V gene TRBV19; the table's D call TRBD1 went unverified against the DNA. Counting both end residues, the CDR3 totals 15 amino acids. Germline V gene lookup returns CDR1 LNHDA and CDR2 SQIVND (reference sequence). The CDR3 is CASSGTGGSEQCFGL.

The chain is built from TRBV7-2 and TRBJ1-2; 7 bases are shared with TRBD1. The CDR3 is 16 amino acids. V lost 5 bases, J lost 5 bases, and 14 bases stayed unmatched. Germline lookup yields CDR1 SGHTA and CDR2 FQGNSA. The CDR3: CASSNEQGGLVYGYTF. The CDR3 DNA follows: TGTGCCAGCAGCAATGAGCAGGGGGGGCTAGTATATGGCTACACCTTC.

As regards this clonotype: Sequence at one end of the junction differs from germline and may be a read error. The V call is TRBV9, the J call TRBJ2-3; D not certain. Germline CDR1 is SGDLS and CDR2 is YYNGEE. This CDR3 spans 14 amino acids. CDR3 nucleotides: TGTGCCAGCAGCGTAAGTGTGATGGGGAAAGCTTCACCTTTT. This translates into CASSVSVMGKASPF.

This clonotype occurred a few times. This chain connects TRBV2 to TRBJ2-3; D perhaps matches TRBD2 (5 bases). V was clipped by 0 bases and J by 6 bases, with 10 bases between them. The CDR3 has 14 amino acids. Germline V CDR1 and CDR2: SNHLY, FYNNEI. CDR3 bases: TGTGCCAGCAGTGAAGCTGGAGGTAACGATACGCAGTATTTT. Amino acids: CASSEAGGNDTQYF. Full variable domain (remainder filled in from reference TRBV2 and TRBJ2-3): EPEVTQTPSHQVTQMGQEVILRCVPISNHLYFYWYRQILGQKVEFLVSFYNNEISEKSEIFDDQFSVERPDGSNFTLKIRSTKLEDSAMYFCASSEAGGNDTQYFGPGTRLTVL.

Regarding this clonotype: Since no conserved phenylalanine or tryptophan closes the CDR3, a read error is the likely cause. It is unclear where the CDR3 begins or ends on the DNA, so no DNA is shown, and the CDR3 is as TCRdb lists it. The gene calls are TRBV7-2 and TRBJ2-1; TRBD1, as called in the table, went unchecked against the DNA. CDR1 is SGHTA and CDR2 is FQGNSA in the germline V gene. A total of 13 residues make up the CDR3, ends included. The CDR3 sequence is CASSVAGSPDTFY.

This clonotype came up a few times. Compared with germline, one end of the junction differs, possibly owing to a read error. The CDR3 DNA reads as TGTGCCAGCAGCTTAGCGGGGGGGGCCTACGCGCAGTACTTC. Its protein product is CASSLAGGAYAQYF. The V and J genes are TRBV7-8 and TRBJ2-7, with D possibly matching TRBD2 (7 bases). This CDR3 comprises 14 residues. Per the germline V gene, CDR1 is SGHVS and CDR2 is FQNEAQ.

As concerns this clonotype: Since no conserved phenylalanine or tryptophan closes the CDR3, a read error is the likely cause. Because the CDR3's place on the DNA is in doubt, the DNA is left out and the CDR3 is given as listed by TCRdb. The chain links TRBV7-9 to TRBJ2-3. Termini included, the CDR3 measures 13 amino acids. Germline V gene data show CDR1 as SEHNR and CDR2 as FQNEAQ (reference sequence). The CDR3 is CASSFAGTYAANV.

V and J are TRBV4-3 and TRBJ1-6; a possible D gene is TRBD1 (5 bases). The CDR3 has 16 amino acids. CDR1 is LGHNA, CDR2 YSLEER, per germline. This CDR3 reads CALLLGEGGYNSPLHF. CDR3 coding DNA: TGCGCTTTGCTCTTGGGGGAGGGCGGCTATAATTCACCCCTCCACTTT.

The chain has TRBV7-2 and TRBJ2-1; possibly TRBD2 for D (6 bases). Gene TRBJ2-7 matches the end of the DNA better, so the J call may be wrong. This CDR3 contains 13 residues. The germline V gene encodes CDR1 SGHTA and CDR2 FQGNSA. As DNA, the CDR3 is TGTGCCAGCAGCTTTGCGGGGATTCATGAGCAGTACTTC. As protein: CASSFAGIHEQYF.

This chain uses TRBV7-6 with TRBJ1-2; D may be TRBD1 (6 bases). CDR3 length: 16 amino acids. The V gene's germline CDR1 is SGHVS and CDR2 FNYEAQ. V was pared by 7 bases and J by 9 bases, with 27 bases between. The CDR3 DNA follows: TGTGCCAGCACCCTAGGGAGGAGCGCCTCGGGGGCCAGCTACACCTTC. It translates to CASTLGRSASGASYTF.

As for this clonotype: No DNA is shown, since the ends of the CDR3 on it are uncertain; the CDR3 is the one TCRdb lists. The chain employs TRBV6-2 or TRBV6-3 and TRBJ2-2; the D call of TRBD1 is as the table states it, not checked on the DNA. Germline lookup yields CDR1 MNHEY and CDR2 SVGEGT. With termini counted, the CDR3 has 18 amino acids. The CDR3 sequence: CASSNLTGPILRFGELFF.